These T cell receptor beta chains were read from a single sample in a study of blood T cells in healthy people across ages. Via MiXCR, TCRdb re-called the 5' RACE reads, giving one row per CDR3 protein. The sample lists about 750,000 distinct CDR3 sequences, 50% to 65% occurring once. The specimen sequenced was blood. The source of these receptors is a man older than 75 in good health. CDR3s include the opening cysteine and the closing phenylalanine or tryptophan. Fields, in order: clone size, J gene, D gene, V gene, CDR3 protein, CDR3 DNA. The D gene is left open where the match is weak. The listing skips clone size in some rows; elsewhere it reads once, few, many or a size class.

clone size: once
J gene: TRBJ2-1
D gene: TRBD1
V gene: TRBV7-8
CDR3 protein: CASSCRDSFPNEQFF
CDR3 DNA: TGTGCCAGCAGCTGCCGGGACAGTTTTCCCAATGAGCAGTTCTTC

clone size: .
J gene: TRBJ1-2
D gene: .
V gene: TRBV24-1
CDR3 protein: CATSDTTISYGYTF
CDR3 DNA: TGTGCCACCAGTGATACGACAATTTCCTATGGCTACACCTTC

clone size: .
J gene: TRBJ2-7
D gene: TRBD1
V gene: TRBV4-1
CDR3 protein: CASSGTGQVSSYEQYF
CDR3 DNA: TGCGCCAGCAGCGGGACAGGACAGGTGAGCTCCTACGAGCAGTACTTC

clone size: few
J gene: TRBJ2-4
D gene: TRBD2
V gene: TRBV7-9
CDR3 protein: CASSSRGGAKNIQYF
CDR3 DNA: TGTGCCAGCAGCTCTCGCGGGGGAGCCAAAAACATTCAGTACTTC

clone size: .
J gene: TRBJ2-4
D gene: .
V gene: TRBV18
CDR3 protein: CASSPSGMGIIAKNIQYF
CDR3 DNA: TGTGCCAGCTCACCATCGGGGATGGGGATAATAGCCAAAAACATTCAGTACTTC

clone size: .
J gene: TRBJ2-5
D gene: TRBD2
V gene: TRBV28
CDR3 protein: CASSGTSGRKTQYF
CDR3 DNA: TGTGCCAGCAGTGGCACTAGCGGGAGAAAGACCCAGTACTTC

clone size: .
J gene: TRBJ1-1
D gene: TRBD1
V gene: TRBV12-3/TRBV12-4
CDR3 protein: CASSLWDRVTEAFF
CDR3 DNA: TGTGCCAGCAGTTTATGGGACAGGGTTACTGAAGCTTTCTTT

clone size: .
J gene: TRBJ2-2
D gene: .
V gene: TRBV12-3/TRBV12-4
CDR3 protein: CASSLKVDGELFF
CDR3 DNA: TGTGCCAGCAGTTTAAAGGTGGACGGGGAGCTGTTTTTT

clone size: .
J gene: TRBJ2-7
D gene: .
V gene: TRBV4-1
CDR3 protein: CASSQDEPSLEQYF
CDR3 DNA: TGCGCCAGCAGCCAAGATGAGCCCTCCCTCGAGCAGTACTTC

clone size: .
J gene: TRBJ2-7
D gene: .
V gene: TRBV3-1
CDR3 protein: CASSQGGTLGYEQYF
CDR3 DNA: TGTGCCAGCAGCCAAGGTGGGACATTGGGCTACGAGCAGTACTTC

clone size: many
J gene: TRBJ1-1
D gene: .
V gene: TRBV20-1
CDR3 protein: CSARGGNTEAFF
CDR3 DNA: TGCAGTGCTAGAGGGGGGAACACTGAAGCTTTCTTT

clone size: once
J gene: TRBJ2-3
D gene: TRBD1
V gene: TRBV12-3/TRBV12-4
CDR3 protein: CASSPTGFTANRYAYF
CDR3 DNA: TGTGCCAGCTCCCCGACAGGGTTCACGGCTAACAGATACGCGTATTTT

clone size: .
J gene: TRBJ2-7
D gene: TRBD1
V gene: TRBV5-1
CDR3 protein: CASSSPGQGGEQYF
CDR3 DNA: TGCGCCAGCAGCTCACCGGGACAGGGGGGCGAGCAGTACTTC

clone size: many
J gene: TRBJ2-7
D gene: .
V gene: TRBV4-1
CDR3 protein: CASSPAQVSYEQYF
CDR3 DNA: TGCGCCAGCAGCCCTGCTCAGGTCTCCTACGAGCAGTACTTC

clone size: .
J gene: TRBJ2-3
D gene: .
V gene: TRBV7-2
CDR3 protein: CASSLDRLGLRYAYF
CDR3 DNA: TGTGCCAGCAGCTTGGACAGACTCGGTCTTAGATACGCGTATTTT

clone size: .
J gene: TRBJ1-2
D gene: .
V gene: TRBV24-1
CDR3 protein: CATSDPARNYGYTF
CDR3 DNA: TGTGCCACCAGTGACCCCGCCAGAAACTATGGCTACACCTTC

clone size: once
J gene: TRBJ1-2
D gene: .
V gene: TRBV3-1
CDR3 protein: CASSRVGGGAGYGYTF
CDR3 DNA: TGTGCCAGCAGCCGCGTTGGGGGGGGCGCCGGCTATGGCTACACCTTC

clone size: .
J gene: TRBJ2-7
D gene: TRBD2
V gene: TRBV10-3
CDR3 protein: CAISGHGGDYEQYF
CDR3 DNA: TGTGCCATCAGTGGGCACGGGGGGGACTACGAGCAGTACTTC

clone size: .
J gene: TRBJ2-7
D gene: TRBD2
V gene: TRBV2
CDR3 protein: CASVERDHPYNEQYF
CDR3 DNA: TGTGCCAGCGTAGAGCGGGACCACCCCTACAATGAGCAGTACTTC

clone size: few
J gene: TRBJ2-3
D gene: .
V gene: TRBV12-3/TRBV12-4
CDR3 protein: CASSLSPRGTIGTDTQYF
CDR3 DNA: TGTGCCAGCAGTTTATCCCCAAGGGGCACTATCGGCACAGATACGCAGTATTTT

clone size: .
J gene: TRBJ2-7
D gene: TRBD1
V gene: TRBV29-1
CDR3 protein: CSVKVGTAISVYEQYF
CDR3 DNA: TGCAGCGTTAAAGTAGGGACAGCGATCTCAGTCTACGAGCAGTACTTC

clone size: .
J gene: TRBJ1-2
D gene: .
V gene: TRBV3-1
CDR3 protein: CASSQDLSLGGYTF
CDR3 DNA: TGTGCCAGCAGCCAAGATTTGTCTCTGGGGGGCTACACCTTC

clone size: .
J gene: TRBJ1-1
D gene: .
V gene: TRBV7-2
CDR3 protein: CASSLALGDTEAFF
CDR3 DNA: TGTGCCAGCAGCTTAGCGTTGGGGGACACTGAAGCTTTCTTT

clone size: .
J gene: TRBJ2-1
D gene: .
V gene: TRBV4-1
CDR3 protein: CASSQPTGNEQFF
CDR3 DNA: TGCGCCAGCAGCCAGCCTACCGGCAATGAGCAGTTCTTC

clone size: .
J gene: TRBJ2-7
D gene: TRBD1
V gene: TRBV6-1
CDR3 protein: CASGQGVSQYF
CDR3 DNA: TGTGCCAGCGGGCAGGGGGTCTCGCAGTACTTC

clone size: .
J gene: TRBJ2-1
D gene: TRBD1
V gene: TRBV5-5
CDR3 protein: CASSTSTGQGRNEQFF
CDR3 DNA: TGTGCCAGCAGCACGTCGACGGGACAGGGGAGGAATGAGCAGTTCTTC

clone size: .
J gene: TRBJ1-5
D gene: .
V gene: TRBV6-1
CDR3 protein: CASSGGEKDQPQHF
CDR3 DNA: TGTGCCAGCAGTGGAGGGGAGAAGGATCAGCCCCAGCATTTT

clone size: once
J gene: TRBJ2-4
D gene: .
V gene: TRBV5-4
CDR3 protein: CASSSQKLAKNIQYF
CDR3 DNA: TGTGCCAGCAGCTCACAGAAACTAGCCAAAAACATTCAGTACTTC

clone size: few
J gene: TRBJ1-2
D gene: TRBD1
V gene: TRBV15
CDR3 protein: CATSREDRGYGYTF
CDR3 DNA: TGTGCCACCAGCAGAGAGGACAGGGGCTATGGCTACACCTTC

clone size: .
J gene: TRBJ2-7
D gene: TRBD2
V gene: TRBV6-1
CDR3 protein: CASRETSGRSYEQYF
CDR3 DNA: TGTGCCAGCAGGGAGACGAGCGGGAGATCCTACGAGCAGTACTTC

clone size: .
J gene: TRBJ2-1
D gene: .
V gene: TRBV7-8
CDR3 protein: CASSSSISSYNEQFF
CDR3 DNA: TGTGCCAGCAGCTCTTCAATAAGCTCCTACAATGAGCAGTTCTTC

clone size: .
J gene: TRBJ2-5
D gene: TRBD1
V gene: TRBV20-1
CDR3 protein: CSASSDATGGPYNEQYF
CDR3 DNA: TGCAGTGCTAGCTCCGACGCGACAGGGGGCCCCTACAATGAGCAGTACTTC

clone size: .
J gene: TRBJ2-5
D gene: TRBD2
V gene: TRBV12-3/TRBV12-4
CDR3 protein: CASRTGLAGSQETQYF
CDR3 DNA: TGTGCCAGCAGGACGGGACTAGCGGGAAGCCAAGAGACCCAGTACTTC

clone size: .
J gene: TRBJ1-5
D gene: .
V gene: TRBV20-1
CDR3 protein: CSARDTLGRGGNQPQHF
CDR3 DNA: TGCAGTGCTAGAGATACCCTCGGGCGGGGGGGCAATCAGCCCCAGCATTTT

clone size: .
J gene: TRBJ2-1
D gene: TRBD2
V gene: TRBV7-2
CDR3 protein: CASSDTGGLDEQFF
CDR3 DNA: TGTGCCAGCAGCGATACGGGAGGGCTCGATGAGCAGTTCTTC

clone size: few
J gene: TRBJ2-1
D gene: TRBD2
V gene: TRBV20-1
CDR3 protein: CSASKRRLAVYNEQFF
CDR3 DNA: TGCAGTGCTAGTAAGCGTCGGCTAGCGGTATACAATGAGCAGTTCTTC

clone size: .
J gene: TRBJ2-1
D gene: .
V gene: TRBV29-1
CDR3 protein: CSVGGAEQFF
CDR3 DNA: TGCAGCGTGGGCGGGGCGGAGCAGTTCTTC

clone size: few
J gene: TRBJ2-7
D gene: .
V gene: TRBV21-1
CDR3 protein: CASSPLVAGDAYEQYF
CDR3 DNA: TGTGCCAGCAGCCCCCTCGTCGCGGGCGACGCCTACGAGCAGTACTTC

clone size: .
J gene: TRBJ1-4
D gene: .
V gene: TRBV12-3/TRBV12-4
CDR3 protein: CASSFRTTNEKLFF
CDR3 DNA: TGTGCCAGCAGTTTTCGTACAACTAATGAAAAACTGTTTTTT

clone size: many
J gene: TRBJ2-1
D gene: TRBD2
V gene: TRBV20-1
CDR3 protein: CSAPTHGRADNEQFF
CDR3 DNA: TGCAGTGCCCCGACCCACGGGAGGGCCGACAATGAGCAGTTCTTC

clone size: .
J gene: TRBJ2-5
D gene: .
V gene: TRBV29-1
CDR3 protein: CSVEVRDKETQYF
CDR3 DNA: TGCAGCGTTGAAGTTCGAGACAAAGAGACCCAGTACTTC

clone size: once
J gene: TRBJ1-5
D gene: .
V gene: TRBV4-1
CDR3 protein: CASSQDWKVRNQPQHF
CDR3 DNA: TGCGCCAGCAGCCAAGATTGGAAGGTGCGCAATCAGCCCCAGCATTTT

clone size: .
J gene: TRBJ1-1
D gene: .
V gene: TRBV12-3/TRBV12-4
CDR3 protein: CASSHGSPEAFF
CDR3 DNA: TGTGCCAGCAGTCACGGTAGCCCTGAAGCTTTCTTT

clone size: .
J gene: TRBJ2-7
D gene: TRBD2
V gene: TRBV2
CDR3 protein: CASSGGLAITSYEQYF
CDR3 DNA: TGTGCCAGCAGTGGGGGACTAGCGATAACTTCCTACGAGCAGTACTTC